The TCR beta chain described here comes from a study of CD4 T cells in relation to SARS-CoV-2 and coronaviruses. As for the study in general: After roughly ten days of antigen culture, PBMC TCR beta CDR3s were sequenced.

The unexposed donors gave CD4+ T cells in about 2011-2018, prior to COVID-19. The cells were cultured for 9 to 11 days before CD4+ T cells were isolated. Around 2 million PBMCs per well were cultured with 8.5 to 10 IU/ml IL-2. Sequenced by immunoSEQ multiplex PCR; TCRdb stores in-frame clones only, minus some. The table includes 21,000 or so clones, 70% to 80% detected once. Concerning this clone: Its target is unknown.

From germline, CDR1 is SEHNR and CDR2 FQNEAQ (reference sequence). This CDR3 is 16 amino acids long. J was trimmed by 1 base and V by 1 base; bases with no gene match: 0. The V and J genes are TRBV7-9 and TRBJ2-1; the match to TRBD2 covers 11 bases. The sample taken for sequencing was CD4+ T cells from PBMCs, cultured in vitro. The clonotype was recovered from a human donor in good health. DNA for the CDR3: TGTGCCAGCAGCTTAGGGACTAGCGGGTCCTACAATGAGCAGTTCTTC. This encodes CASSLGTSGSYNEQFF.